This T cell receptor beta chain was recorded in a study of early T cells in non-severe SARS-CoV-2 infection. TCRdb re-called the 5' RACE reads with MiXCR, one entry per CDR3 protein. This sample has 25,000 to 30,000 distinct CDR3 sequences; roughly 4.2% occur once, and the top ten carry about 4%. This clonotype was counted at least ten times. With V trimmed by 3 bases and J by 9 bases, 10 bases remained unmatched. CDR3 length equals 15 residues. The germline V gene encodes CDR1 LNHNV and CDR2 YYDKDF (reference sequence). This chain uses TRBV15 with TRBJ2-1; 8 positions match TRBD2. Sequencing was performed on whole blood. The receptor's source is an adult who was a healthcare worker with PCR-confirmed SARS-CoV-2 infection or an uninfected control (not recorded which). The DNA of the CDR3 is TGTGCCACCAGCAGGGGACTAGAAAGTCTTAGTGAGCAGTTCTTC. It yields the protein CATSRGLESLSEQFF.